The 29 T cell receptor beta chains below come from one sample, sequenced in a study of T-cell reconstitution after alpha-beta-depleted transplantation in children. Preparation of the TCRbeta library involved a method that used unique molecular identifiers. TCRdb used MiXCR to reprocess the PCR reads, holding one entry per CDR3 protein. This sample has approximately 400,000 distinct CDR3 sequences; around 9.9% occur once, and the top ten carry about 5%. The sequences come from PBMCs from the stem cell graft donor, collected from the stem cell graft. The receptors here all came from a human donor who donated a stem cell graft to a child with acute myeloid leukemia.

Many counts were recorded for this clonotype. V usage is TRBV7-6 and J usage is TRBJ1-6, with 9 bases identical to TRBD1. Trimming took 4 bases from V and 7 from J; bases not matched to a gene: 2. The CDR3 covers 14 residues. CDR1 is SGHVS and CDR2 is FNYEAQ in the germline V gene. The CDR3 nucleotides read TGTGCCAGCAGCTCCGGGACAGGGAATTCACCCCTCCACTTT. Translating it yields CASSSGTGNSPLHF.

About this clonotype: One end of the junction is discordant with germline, which a read error may explain. The genes are TRBV7-9 and TRBJ2-5; the D gene could be TRBD1 or TRBD2 (5 bases each). CDR1 and CDR2 from the germline V gene are SEHNR and FQNEAQ (reference sequence). CDR3 size: 16 residues. The CDR3 region is CASSQSTARGRESQYF. The DNA of the CDR3 is TGTGCCAGCAGCCAATCCACGGCACGGGGCCGAGAGAGCCAGTACTTC.

In its sample, this clonotype was seen a few times. The rearrangement links TRBV12-3 or TRBV12-4 to TRBJ2-1, with 9 bases fitting TRBD2. The V and J ends lost 7 bases and 9 bases, in that order; junction bases with no gene match: 10. The CDR3 is 14 residues long. The CDR3 region is CASNVGGRGGEQFF. CDR3 coding DNA: TGTGCCAGCAATGTAGGCGGGAGGGGTGGTGAGCAGTTCTTC.

This clonotype was recorded only once. V gene TRBV7-9 combines with J gene TRBJ2-5, with 12 bases matching TRBD2. CDR3 length equals 16 residues. The V and J ends lost 5 bases and 5 bases, in that order; junction bases with no gene match: 9. The V gene's germline CDR1 is SEHNR and CDR2 FQNEAQ (reference sequence). The CDR3 DNA follows: TGTGCCAGCAGCCTAGACGGACTAGCGGGATGGGAGACCCAGTACTTC. Amino acids: CASSLDGLAGWETQYF.

This clonotype has only a few counts. This CDR3 is CASSQVPGPNTGELFF. The CDR3 nucleotides are TGCGCCAGCAGCCAAGTCCCCGGCCCGAACACCGGGGAGCTGTTTTTT. V gene TRBV4-3 combines with J gene TRBJ2-2; D is uncertain. Per the germline V gene, CDR1 is LGHNA and CDR2 is YSLEER. CDR3 length: 16 amino acids. V gave up 1 base and J gave up 0 bases, with 9 bases separating them.

This clonotype showed up just a few times. The chain employs TRBV7-2 and TRBJ2-1; 7 bases agree with TRBD2. CDR3 length: 15 residues. V gave up 3 bases and J gave up 8 bases; unmatched junction bases: 10. Germline V gives CDR1 SGHTA, CDR2 FQGNSA. CDR3 bases: TGTGCCAGCAGCTTCCGCGTATTTGGGAGGGATGAGCAGTTCTTC. This encodes CASSFRVFGRDEQFF.

The chain employs TRBV7-9 and TRBJ2-7; D uncertain. Trimming stripped 5 bases from V and 3 bases from J, with 11 bases between. Germline V gene sequence: CDR1 SEHNR, CDR2 FQNEAQ (reference sequence). The CDR3 spans 13 residues. The CDR3 bases are TGTGCCAGCAGCCAACCCCGCGTCTACGAGCAGTACTTC. This gives the protein CASSQPRVYEQYF. Full variable domain (outside the CDR3, taken from reference TRBV7-9 and TRBJ2-7): DTGVSQNPRHKITKRGQNVTFRCDPISEHNRLYWYRQTLGQGPEFLTYFQNEAQLEKSRLLSDRFSAERPKGSFSTLEIQRTEQGDSAMYLCASSQPRVYEQYFGPGTRLTVT.

The chain carries TRBV5-1 and TRBJ2-1; weak D call: TRBD2 (6 bases). CDR1 is SGHRS, CDR2 YFSETQ, per germline. The CDR3 runs 13 residues. With 0 bases removed from V and 10 bases from J, the gap between germline ends came to 11 bases. This chain's CDR3 is CASSLGGVGEQFF. DNA of the CDR3: TGCGCCAGCAGCTTGGGCGGGGTTGGGGAGCAGTTCTTC.

In its sample, this clonotype was seen many times. The V and J genes are TRBV12-3 or TRBV12-4 and TRBJ1-5, with D possibly matching TRBD1 (6 bases). The CDR3 consists of 16 residues. Trimming cost V 6 bases and J 1 base, with 16 bases left between them. In nucleotides, the CDR3 is TGTGCCAGCAGGAGGGAACAGGGTCGAAGCAATCAGCCCCAGCATTTT. Protein sequence: CASRREQGRSNQPQHF.

The chain joins TRBV7-6 to TRBJ2-3; TRBD1 matches 10 bases. From germline, CDR1 is SGHVS and CDR2 FNYEAQ. The CDR3 length is 15 residues. With V trimmed by 3 bases and J by 3 bases, 3 bases remained unmatched. The CDR3 here is CASSLGQGMTDTQYF. The CDR3 DNA is TGTGCCAGCAGCTTGGGACAGGGGATGACAGATACGCAGTATTTT.

This clonotype was picked up a small number of times. The genes are TRBV5-1 and TRBJ1-5, with D unresolved. Germline V gene sequence: CDR1 SGHRS, CDR2 YFSETQ. The CDR3 length is 16 residues. Trimming removed 3 bases from V and 2 bases from J, with 15 bases in between. The CDR3 DNA is TGCGCCAGCAGCTGGTTGCCTAGGGAGGGCAATCAGCCCCAGCATTTT. Amino acids: CASSWLPREGNQPQHF.

CDR3 region: CASSPGKRETYNEQFF. The DNA for the CDR3 is TGTGCCAGCAGTCCCGGCAAGCGGGAAACCTACAATGAGCAGTTCTTC. The rearrangement joins TRBV12-3 or TRBV12-4 to TRBJ2-1, with 7 nucleotides matching TRBD2. The CDR3 is made up of 16 amino acids. The trim removed 5 bases at V and 2 bases at J, leaving 9 bases unmatched.

This clonotype was counted a few times. The CDR3, as DNA: TGCGCCAGCAGCCGCGGGACAGCCACTTTCTTT. This gives the protein CASSRGTATFF. This rearrangement joins TRBV4-1 to TRBJ1-1; TRBD1 matches 7 bases. The J segment lost 12 bases and the V segment lost 4 bases, leaving 5 bases of the junction unmatched. Germline CDR1 is MGHRA and CDR2 is YSYEKL. This CDR3 is 11 amino acids long.

This clonotype was seen repeatedly, ten times or more. The chain carries TRBV6-1 and TRBJ2-5, with D hard to call. Germline assignment: CDR1 MNHNS and CDR2 SASEGT. With 3 bases removed from V and 2 bases from J, the gap between germline ends came to 22 bases. This CDR3 is 18 amino acids long. CDR3 loop: CASSDRAIGSFGQETQYF. The CDR3, as DNA: TGTGCCAGCAGTGATCGCGCTATCGGGTCTTTCGGGCAAGAGACCCAGTACTTC.

The table lists this clonotype with a few counts. The chain couples TRBV12-3 or TRBV12-4 to TRBJ1-6; D may be TRBD1 (5 bases). The CDR3 loop spans 15 amino acids. Trimming cost V 5 bases and J 6 bases, with 14 bases left between them. For the CDR3, the DNA is TGTGCCAGCAGTCTGATGGGACCGAGTAATTCACCCCTCCACTTT. Translation gives CASSLMGPSNSPLHF.

This clonotype was counted between two and nine times. J is TRBJ2-5 and V is TRBV6-6; 7 bases align to TRBD1. This CDR3 is 12 amino acids long. V dropped 6 bases and J dropped 4; count of bases not matched to a gene: 2. Germline loops: CDR1 MNHNY, CDR2 SVGAGI (reference sequence). The CDR3 reads CASRRQGETQYF. CDR3 coding DNA: TGTGCCAGCAGGCGACAGGGAGAGACCCAGTACTTC.

This clonotype came up many times. In DNA, the CDR3 is TGCAGCGTTGAATCAGGGACCAATGAGCAGTTCTTC. Its translation: CSVESGTNEQFF. The V call is TRBV29-1, the J call TRBJ2-1; tentatively, D is TRBD1 or TRBD2 (5 bases each). V was clipped by 2 bases and J by 6 bases, with 8 bases between them. The CDR3 is made up of 12 amino acids. Per the germline V gene, CDR1 is SQVTM and CDR2 is ANQGSEA.

In this sample, this clonotype turned up a few times. The chain recombines TRBV20-1 with TRBJ2-1; D is possibly TRBD2 (5 bases). From germline, CDR1 is DFQATT and CDR2 SNEGSKA (reference sequence). Trimming took 6 bases from V and 12 from J, leaving 15 bases between them. The CDR3 runs 11 residues. The CDR3 DNA reads as TGCAGTGCAAGAACTAGTTCTGGGCAGTTCTTC. Its translation: CSARTSSGQFF.

The genes are TRBV12-3 or TRBV12-4 and TRBJ2-5; 7 nucleotides agree with TRBD2. This CDR3 spans 14 amino acids. J was trimmed by 2 bases and V by 3 bases; bases with no gene match: 3. The CDR3: CASSFPGGQETQYF. The CDR3, as DNA: TGTGCCAGCAGTTTTCCGGGGGGACAAGAGACCCAGTACTTC.

Only a few counts were recorded for this clonotype. The chain uses TRBV27 and TRBJ2-2; D possibly matches TRBD1 or TRBD2 (5 bases each). The CDR3 has 15 amino acids. V was trimmed by 4 bases and J by 6 bases, leaving 15 bases between them. CDR1 and CDR2 (germline): MNHEY, SMNVEV (reference sequence). The CDR3 here is CASSWLGRPSGELFF. CDR3 in DNA: TGTGCCAGCAGTTGGTTGGGACGCCCGTCCGGGGAGCTGTTTTTT.

This clonotype has more than one count but fewer than ten. The V and J genes are TRBV11-2 and TRBJ2-3, with TRBD2 matching 8 bases. Germline loops: CDR1 SGHAT, CDR2 FQNNGV. The V and J ends lost 5 bases and 5 bases, in that order; junction bases with no gene match: 9. This CDR3 comprises 15 residues. CDR3 sequence reads: CASSPTRGELDTQYF. Written as DNA, the CDR3 is TGTGCCAGCAGCCCGACGCGGGGGGAGCTAGATACGCAGTATTTT.

Many counts were recorded for this clonotype. The CDR3 reads CASSYGISYEQYF. The CDR3 DNA follows: TGTGCCAGCAGCTACGGGATATCCTACGAGCAGTACTTC. This sequence joins TRBV7-2 and TRBJ2-7; D might be TRBD2 (5 bases). V dropped 4 bases and J dropped 1 base, with 8 bases sitting between them. Germline V gene data show CDR1 as SGHTA and CDR2 as FQGNSA. CDR3 length equals 13 residues.

The V and J genes are TRBV3-1 and TRBJ1-1; D is undetermined. This CDR3 comprises 14 residues. V lost 0 bases and J 4 bases, leaving 9 bases between the germline ends. CDR1 is LGHDT, CDR2 YNNKEL, per germline (reference sequence). The chain's CDR3 is CASSQDVGGTEAFF. The CDR3 DNA is TGTGCCAGCAGCCAAGATGTAGGCGGCACTGAAGCTTTCTTT. Filled out from reference TRBV3-1 and TRBJ1-1, the complete variable domain reads DTAVSQTPKYLVTQMGNDKSIKCEQNLGHDTMYWYKQDSKKFLKIMFSYNNKELIINETVPNRFSPKSPDKAHLNLHINSLELGDSAVYFCASSQDVGGTEAFFGQGTRLTVV.

This rearrangement joins TRBV5-1 to TRBJ1-6; D ambiguous. Germline loops: CDR1 SGHRS, CDR2 YFSETQ. The length of the CDR3 is 15 residues. V gave up 0 bases and J gave up 9 bases, with 13 bases separating them. CDR3 region: CASSLEAAKGSPLHF. The CDR3 region has the DNA TGCGCCAGCAGCTTGGAGGCAGCAAAGGGTTCACCCCTCCACTTT. The complete variable domain, with remaining parts taken from reference TRBV5-1 and TRBJ1-6, reads KAGVTQTPRYLIKTRGQQVTLSCSPISGHRSVSWYQQTPGQGLQFLFEYFSETQRNKGNFPGRFSGRQFSNSRSEMNVSTLELGDSALYLCASSLEAAKGSPLHFGNGTRLTVT.

This clonotype was seen ten or more times. V usage is TRBV11-2 and J usage is TRBJ2-2; D remains ambiguous. The CDR3 consists of 14 residues. The V end was cut by 0 bases, the J end by 7 bases, with 9 bases between. Germline V lookup: CDR1 SGHAT, CDR2 FQNNGV. The CDR3: CASSLDLRDGELFF. CDR3 nucleotide sequence: TGTGCCAGCAGCTTAGATCTTAGGGACGGGGAGCTGTTTTTT.

The table lists this clonotype with a few counts. The rearrangement links TRBV5-6 to TRBJ2-6; possibly TRBD1 for D (5 bases). The germline V gene has CDR1 SGHDT and CDR2 YYEEEE. The CDR3 spans 17 residues. Deletions cut 0 bases from V and 4 bases from J, with 14 bases between. The CDR3 nucleotides are TGTGCCAGCAGCTTGGGGGGCCCAGGATCAGGGGCCAACGTCCTGACTTTC. This gives the protein CASSLGGPGSGANVLTF.

V gene TRBV20-1 combines with J gene TRBJ1-1; no reliable D call. V lost 3 bases to trimming and J lost 2 bases, with 4 bases between them. Per germline, CDR1 DFQATT and CDR2 SNEGSKA (reference sequence). The CDR3 contains 11 residues. CDR3 in amino acids: CSASQNTEAFF. CDR3 bases: TGCAGTGCTAGCCAAAACACTGAAGCTTTCTTT.

This clonotype was detected many times. This sequence joins TRBV5-1 and TRBJ2-3; D ambiguous. The CDR3 spans 13 residues. CDR1 and CDR2 (germline): SGHRS, YFSETQ. Trimming pared 0 bases from V and 6 bases from J, leaving 8 bases between. The CDR3 loop reads CASSLAPVDTQYF. CDR3 nucleotide sequence: TGCGCCAGCAGCTTGGCACCGGTGGATACGCAGTATTTT.

In this sample, this clonotype turned up a few times. The genes are TRBV27 and TRBJ1-4, with TRBD1 matching 7 bases. Germline V CDR1 and CDR2: MNHEY, SMNVEV (reference sequence). The CDR3 length is 15 residues. V trimming: 3 bases; J trimming: 8 bases; junction bases outside the gene matches: 9. CDR3 coding DNA: TGTGCCAGCAGTTTTCGGGGGGCAGGGGGGGAAAAACTGTTTTTT. It yields the protein CASSFRGAGGEKLFF.